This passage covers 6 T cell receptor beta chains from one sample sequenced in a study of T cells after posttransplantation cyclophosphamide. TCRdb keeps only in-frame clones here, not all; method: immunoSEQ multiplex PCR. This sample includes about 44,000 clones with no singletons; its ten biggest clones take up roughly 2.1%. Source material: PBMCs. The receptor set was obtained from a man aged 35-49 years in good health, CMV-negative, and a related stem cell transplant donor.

This CDR3 is CASSKTGTGDNIQYF. In DNA, the CDR3 is TGTGCCAGCAGCAAAACCGGGACAGGGGACAACATTCAGTACTTC. The V gene is TRBV7-7, the J gene TRBJ2-4, with 10 bases matching TRBD1. Trimming removed 5 bases from V and 7 bases from J; junction bases left unmatched: 8. This CDR3 has 15 residues. Germline values: CDR1 SSHAT, CDR2 FNYEAQ (reference sequence).

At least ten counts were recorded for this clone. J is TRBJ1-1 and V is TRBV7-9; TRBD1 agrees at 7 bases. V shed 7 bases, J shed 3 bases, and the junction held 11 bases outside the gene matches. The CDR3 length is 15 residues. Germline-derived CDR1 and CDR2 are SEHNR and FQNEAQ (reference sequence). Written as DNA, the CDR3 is TGTGCCAGCAACCTCCAGGGGGGCGGTTACACTGAAGCTTTCTTT. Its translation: CASNLQGGGYTEAFF.

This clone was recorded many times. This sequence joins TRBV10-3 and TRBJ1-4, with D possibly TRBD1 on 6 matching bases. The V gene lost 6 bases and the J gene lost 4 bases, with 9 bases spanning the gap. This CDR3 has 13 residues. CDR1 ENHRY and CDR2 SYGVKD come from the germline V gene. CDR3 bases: TGTGCCATCAGGGGGGGGCGTAATGAAAAACTGTTTTTT. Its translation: CAIRGGRNEKLFF.

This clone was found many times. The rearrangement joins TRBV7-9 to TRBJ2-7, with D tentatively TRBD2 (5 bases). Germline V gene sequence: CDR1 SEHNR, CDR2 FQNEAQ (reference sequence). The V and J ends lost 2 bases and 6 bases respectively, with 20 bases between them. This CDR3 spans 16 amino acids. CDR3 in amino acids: CASSLSFRGQGSEQYF. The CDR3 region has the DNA TGTGCCAGCAGCTTAAGCTTTCGGGGTCAAGGTTCCGAGCAGTACTTC.

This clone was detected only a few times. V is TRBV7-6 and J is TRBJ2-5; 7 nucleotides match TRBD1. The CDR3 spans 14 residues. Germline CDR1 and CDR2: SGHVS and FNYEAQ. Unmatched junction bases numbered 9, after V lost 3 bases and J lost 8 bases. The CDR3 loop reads CASSFDRDGLTQYF. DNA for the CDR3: TGTGCCAGCAGCTTCGACAGGGACGGATTAACCCAGTACTTC.

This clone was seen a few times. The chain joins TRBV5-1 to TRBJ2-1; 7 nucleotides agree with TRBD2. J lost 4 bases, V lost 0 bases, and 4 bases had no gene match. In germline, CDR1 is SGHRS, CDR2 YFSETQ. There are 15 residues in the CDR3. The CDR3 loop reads CASSLVLAPYNEQFF. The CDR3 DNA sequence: TGCGCCAGCAGCTTGGTACTAGCGCCTTACAATGAGCAGTTCTTC.